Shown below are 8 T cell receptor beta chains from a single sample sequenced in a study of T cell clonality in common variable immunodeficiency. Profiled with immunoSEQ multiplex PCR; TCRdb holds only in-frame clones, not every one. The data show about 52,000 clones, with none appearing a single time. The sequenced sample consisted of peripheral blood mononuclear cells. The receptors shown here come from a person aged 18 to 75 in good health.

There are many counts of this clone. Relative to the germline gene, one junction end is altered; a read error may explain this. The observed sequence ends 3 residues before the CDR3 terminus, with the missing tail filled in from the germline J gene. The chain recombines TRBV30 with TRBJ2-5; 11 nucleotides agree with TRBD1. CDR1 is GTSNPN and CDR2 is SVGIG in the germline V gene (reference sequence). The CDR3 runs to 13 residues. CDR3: CAWRDRGQVTQYF. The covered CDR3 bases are TGTGCCTGGAGGGACAGGGGGCAAGTGACC.

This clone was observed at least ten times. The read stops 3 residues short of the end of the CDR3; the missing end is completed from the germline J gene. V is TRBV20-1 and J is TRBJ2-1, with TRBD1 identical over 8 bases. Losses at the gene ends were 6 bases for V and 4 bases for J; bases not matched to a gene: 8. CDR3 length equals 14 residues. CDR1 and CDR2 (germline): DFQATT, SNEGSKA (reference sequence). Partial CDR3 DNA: TGCAGTGCACCGGACAGGGCCCTGTACAATGAG. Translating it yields CSAPDRALYNE. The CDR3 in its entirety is CSAPDRALYNEQFF.

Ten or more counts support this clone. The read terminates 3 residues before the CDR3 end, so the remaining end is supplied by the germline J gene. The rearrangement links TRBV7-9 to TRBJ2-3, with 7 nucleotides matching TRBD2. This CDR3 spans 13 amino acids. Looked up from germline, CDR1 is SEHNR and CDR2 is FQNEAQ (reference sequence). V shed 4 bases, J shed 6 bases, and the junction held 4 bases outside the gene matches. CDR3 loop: CASSSGREDTQYF. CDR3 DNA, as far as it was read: TGTGCCAGCAGCTCAGGGAGGGAGGATACG.

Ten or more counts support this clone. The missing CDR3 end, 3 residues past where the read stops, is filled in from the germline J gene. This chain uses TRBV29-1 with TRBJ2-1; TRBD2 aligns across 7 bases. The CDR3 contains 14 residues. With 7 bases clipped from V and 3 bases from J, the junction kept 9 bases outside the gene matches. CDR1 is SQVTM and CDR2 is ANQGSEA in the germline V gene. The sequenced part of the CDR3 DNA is TGCAGCGGGGGCGGGGACTACGGCTACAATGAG. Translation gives CSGGGDYGYNE. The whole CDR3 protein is CSGGGDYGYNEQFF.

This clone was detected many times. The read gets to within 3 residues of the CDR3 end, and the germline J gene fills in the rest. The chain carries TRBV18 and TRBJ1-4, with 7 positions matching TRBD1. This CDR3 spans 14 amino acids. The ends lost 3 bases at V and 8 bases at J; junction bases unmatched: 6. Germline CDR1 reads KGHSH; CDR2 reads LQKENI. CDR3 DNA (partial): TGTGCCAGCTCACCCCCGGACAGGCAGGAAAAA. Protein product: CASSPPDRQEK. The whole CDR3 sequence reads CASSPPDRQEKLFF.

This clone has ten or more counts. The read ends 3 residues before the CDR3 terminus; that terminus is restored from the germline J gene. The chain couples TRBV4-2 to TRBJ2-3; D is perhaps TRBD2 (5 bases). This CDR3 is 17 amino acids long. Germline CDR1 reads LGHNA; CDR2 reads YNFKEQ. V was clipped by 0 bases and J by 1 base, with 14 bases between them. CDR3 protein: CASSQDWRVGGTDTQYF. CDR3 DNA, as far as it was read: TGTGCCAGCAGCCAAGATTGGCGGGTTGGCGGCACAGATACG.

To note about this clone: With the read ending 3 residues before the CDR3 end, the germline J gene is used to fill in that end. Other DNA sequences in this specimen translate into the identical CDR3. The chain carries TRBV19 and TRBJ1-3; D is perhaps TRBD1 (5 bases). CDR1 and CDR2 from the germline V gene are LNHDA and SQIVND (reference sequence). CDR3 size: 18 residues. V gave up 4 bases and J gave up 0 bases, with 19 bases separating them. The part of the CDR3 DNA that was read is TGTGCCAGTAGTACTTTAAGGAATCAGGGTCCCTCTGGAAACACC. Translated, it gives CASSTLRNQGPSGNT. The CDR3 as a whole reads CASSTLRNQGPSGNTIYF.

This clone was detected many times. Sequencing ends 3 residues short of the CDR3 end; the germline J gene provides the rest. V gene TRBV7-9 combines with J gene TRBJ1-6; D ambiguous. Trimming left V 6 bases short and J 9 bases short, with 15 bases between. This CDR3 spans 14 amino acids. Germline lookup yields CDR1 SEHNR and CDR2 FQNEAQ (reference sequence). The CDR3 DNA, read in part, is TGTGCCAGCAGGTCGGGTCGAGGCGGTTCACCC. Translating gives CASRSGRGGSP. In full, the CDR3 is CASRSGRGGSPLHF. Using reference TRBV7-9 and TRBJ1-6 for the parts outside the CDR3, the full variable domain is DTGVSQNPRHKITKRGQNVTFRCDPISEHNRLYWYRQTLGQGPEFLTYFQNEAQLEKSRLLSDRFSAERPKGSFSTLEIQRTEQGDSAMYLCASRSGRGGSPLHFGNGTRLTVT.